The present entry profiles one T cell receptor beta chain with its context. This CDR3 has 12 amino acids. Trimming cost V 3 bases and J 4 bases, with 7 bases left between them. This sample was included in a study of blood T cell repertoires in COVID-19. Across the study: Sample material is recorded as cDNA or gDNA derived from T cells, B-cell-depleted T cells, or PBMCs.

Authors' data handling: For nucleated cells, counts were estimated from reference gene primer amplification. Measured with immunoSEQ multiplex PCR; TCRdb has only the in-frame clones, and not every one. Clonal size and the V and J genes are those of that table, whereas D and trimming came from the DNA. The sample records 250,000 to 300,000 clones, nearly 90% being singletons. This TCR came from a woman younger than 45 with COVID-19, enrolled during active disease. The rearrangement links TRBV12-3 or TRBV12-4 to TRBJ2-7; D might be TRBD2 (5 bases). The source material was peripheral blood. Here the CDR3 DNA reads TGTGCCAGCAGTTTCGGGGAATACGAGCAGTACTTC. This sequence encodes CASSFGEYEQYF.